A single sample is the source of the 14 T cell receptor beta chains below, sequenced in a study of blood T cell repertoires in COVID-19. Data came from immunoSEQ multiplex PCR; TCRdb stores just in-frame clones and leaves some out. The table records about 90,000 clones, 80% of them present only once. The specimen was peripheral blood. Receptor source: a woman aged 65 to 85 with acute or convalescent COVID-19.

This chain connects TRBV7-3 to TRBJ2-1, with no clear D. V was pared by 3 bases and J by 8 bases, with 8 bases between. This CDR3 spans 12 amino acids. CDR1 is SGHTA, CDR2 FQGTGA, per germline. The CDR3 protein is CASSLSGHEQFF. Here the CDR3 DNA reads TGTGCCAGCAGCTTGTCCGGTCATGAGCAGTTCTTC. Variable domain in full (rest from reference TRBV7-3 and TRBJ2-1): GAGVSQTPSNKVTEKGKYVELRCDPISGHTALYWYRQSLGQGPEFLIYFQGTGAADDSGLPNDRFFAVRPEGSVSTLKIQRTERGDSAVYLCASSLSGHEQFFGPGTRLTVL.

The rearrangement joins TRBV28 to TRBJ2-7; D is undetermined. CDR3 size: 11 residues. Germline lookup yields CDR1 MDHEN and CDR2 SYDVKM. V was cut by 7 bases and J by 4 bases, with 8 bases left in between. The CDR3 DNA follows: TGTGCCAGCATGAGGTCTTACGAGCAGTACTTC. Protein sequence: CASMRSYEQYF.

V gene TRBV5-4 combines with J gene TRBJ2-4; possible D gene TRBD2, 6 bases. Per germline, CDR1 SGHNT and CDR2 YYREEE (reference sequence). The V gene lost 2 bases and the J gene lost 3 bases, with 9 bases spanning the gap. The CDR3 spans 14 residues. The DNA of the CDR3 is TGTGCCAGCAGCTTTCCTAGCGACAAAAACATTCAGTACTTC. Translating gives CASSFPSDKNIQYF.

This clone was detected once. The chain employs TRBV10-3 and TRBJ1-2; 7 bases match TRBD1. This CDR3 has 14 amino acids. Trimming removed 6 bases from V and 6 bases from J; junction bases left unmatched: 10. Germline CDR1 ENHRY, CDR2 SYGVKD. As DNA, the CDR3 is TGTGCCATCAGGTCCACGACAGGGTCTGATGGCTACACCTTC. The encoded protein is CAIRSTTGSDGYTF.

This clone has more than one count but fewer than ten. V is TRBV6-5 and J is TRBJ1-1; 7 bases map to TRBD1. The germline CDR1 and CDR2 sequences are MNHEY and SVGAGI. The CDR3 loop spans 14 amino acids. V shed 10 bases and J 4 bases; nucleotides not matched to a gene: 12. As DNA, the CDR3 is TGTGCCACCAAGGACAGGAGTATTGTCACTGAAGCTTTCTTT. Translating gives CATKDRSIVTEAFF.

V gene TRBV28 combines with J gene TRBJ1-2; 9 bases line up with TRBD1. The germline gives CDR1 MDHEN, CDR2 SYDVKM. The J segment lost 8 bases and the V segment lost 6 bases, leaving 7 bases of the junction unmatched. This CDR3 has 13 amino acids. CDR3 coding DNA: TGTGCCAGCAGGCGCACAGGGGGCTCGGGCTACACCTTC. Translation: CASRRTGGSGYTF.

The chain links TRBV7-3 to TRBJ2-1; perhaps TRBD1 as D (6 bases). Germline V gene sequence: CDR1 SGHTA, CDR2 FQGTGA. This CDR3 contains 16 residues. V lost 5 bases and J 0 bases, leaving 14 bases between the germline ends. The CDR3 is CASSAKQGSSYNEQFF. In DNA, the CDR3 is TGTGCCAGCAGCGCGAAACAGGGTAGCTCCTACAATGAGCAGTTCTTC. Complete variable domain (other parts from reference TRBV7-3 and TRBJ2-1): GAGVSQTPSNKVTEKGKYVELRCDPISGHTALYWYRQSLGQGPEFLIYFQGTGAADDSGLPNDRFFAVRPEGSVSTLKIQRTERGDSAVYLCASSAKQGSSYNEQFFGPGTRLTVL.

This clone has a single count. This rearrangement joins TRBV12-3 or TRBV12-4 to TRBJ2-1; a weak D match, TRBD1 (5 bases). The CDR3 runs to 13 residues. V shed 6 bases and J shed 8 bases, with 14 bases lying between them. The CDR3: CASRFSQGDEQFF. DNA of the CDR3: TGTGCCAGCAGGTTTAGTCAGGGTGATGAGCAGTTCTTC.

The chain carries TRBV27 and TRBJ2-7, with 12 bases fitting TRBD2. The CDR3 contains 16 residues. The V gene end was trimmed by 5 bases and the J gene end by 4 bases; junction bases not matched to a gene: 9. The V gene's germline CDR1 is MNHEY and CDR2 SMNVEV (reference sequence). CDR3 in amino acids: CASSPRTSGNYYEQYF. The DNA of the CDR3 is TGTGCCAGCAGTCCCCGGACTAGCGGGAACTATTACGAGCAGTACTTC.

The V and J genes are TRBV7-3 and TRBJ2-5; weak D call: TRBD1 (6 bases). Germline values: CDR1 SGHTA, CDR2 FQGTGA. The V end lost 3 bases, the J end lost 9 bases, and 14 bases lay between the germline ends. The CDR3 has 13 amino acids. CDR3: CASSLNAAGAQYF. The CDR3 nucleotides are TGTGCCAGCAGCTTGAACGCCGCAGGGGCCCAGTACTTC.

This clone was observed a few times. The chain has TRBV10-3 and TRBJ1-2, with 7 bases fitting TRBD1. Looked up from germline, CDR1 is ENHRY and CDR2 is SYGVKD. Trimming at V came to 6 bases and at J to 4 bases, leaving 8 bases not matched to a gene. CDR3 length equals 14 residues. The chain's CDR3 is CAISQDRESYGYTF. CDR3 sequence (DNA): TGTGCCATCAGCCAAGACAGGGAGAGCTATGGCTACACCTTC.

The gene calls are TRBV10-3 and TRBJ1-2; 9 bases fit TRBD1. The CDR3 length is 15 residues. V was pared by 6 bases and J by 4 bases, with 9 bases of the junction left unmatched. CDR1 is ENHRY and CDR2 is SYGVKD in the germline V gene. For the CDR3, the DNA is TGTGCCATCAGACCGGACAGGGGAGGCTTCTATGGCTACACCTTC. It translates to CAIRPDRGGFYGYTF.

This clone was seen ten or more times. The chain employs TRBV24-1 and TRBJ2-1; TRBD1 matches at 8 bases. The CDR3 contains 15 residues. Per the germline V gene, CDR1 is KGHDR and CDR2 is SFDVKD. V shed 3 bases, J shed 9 bases, and the junction held 9 bases outside the gene matches. In DNA form, the CDR3 reads TGTGCCACCAGTGATCGACAGGGGAATAGGGGTGAGCAGTTCTTC. Translated: CATSDRQGNRGEQFF.

This clone appeared once. The chain is built from TRBV24-1 and TRBJ2-2, with 9 bases aligning to TRBD1. Germline assignment: CDR1 KGHDR and CDR2 SFDVKD. The CDR3 covers 16 residues. V gave up 4 bases and J gave up 3 bases; unmatched junction bases: 5. The CDR3 reads CATSDSGQGYTGELFF. The CDR3 coding sequence is TGTGCCACCAGTGACTCGGGACAGGGATACACCGGGGAGCTGTTTTTT.